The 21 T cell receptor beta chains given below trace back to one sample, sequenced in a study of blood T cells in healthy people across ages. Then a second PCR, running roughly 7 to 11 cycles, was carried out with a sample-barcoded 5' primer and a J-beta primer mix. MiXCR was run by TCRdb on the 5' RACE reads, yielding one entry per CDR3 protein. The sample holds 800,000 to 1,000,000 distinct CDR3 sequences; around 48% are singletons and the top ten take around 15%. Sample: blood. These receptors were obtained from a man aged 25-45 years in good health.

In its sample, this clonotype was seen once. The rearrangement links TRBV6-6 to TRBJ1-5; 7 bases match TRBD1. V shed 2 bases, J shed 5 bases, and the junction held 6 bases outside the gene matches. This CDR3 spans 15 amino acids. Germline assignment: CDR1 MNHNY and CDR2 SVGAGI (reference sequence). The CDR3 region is CASSYRQGGDQPQHF. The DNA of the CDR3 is TGTGCCAGCAGTTACAGGCAGGGGGGGGATCAGCCCCAGCATTTT.

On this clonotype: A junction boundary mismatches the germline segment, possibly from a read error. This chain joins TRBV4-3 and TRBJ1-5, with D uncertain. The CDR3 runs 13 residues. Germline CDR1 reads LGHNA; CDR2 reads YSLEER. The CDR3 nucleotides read TGCGCCAGCGGCCAAGGGATATATCAGCCCCAGCATTTT. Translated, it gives CASGQGIYQPQHF.

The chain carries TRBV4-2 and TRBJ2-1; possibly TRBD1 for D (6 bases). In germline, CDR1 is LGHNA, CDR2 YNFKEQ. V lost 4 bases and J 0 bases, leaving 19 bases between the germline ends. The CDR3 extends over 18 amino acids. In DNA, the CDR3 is TGTGCCAGCAGCCCAGGATCCGGGACACCAAGCTCCTACAATGAGCAGTTCTTC. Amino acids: CASSPGSGTPSSYNEQFF.

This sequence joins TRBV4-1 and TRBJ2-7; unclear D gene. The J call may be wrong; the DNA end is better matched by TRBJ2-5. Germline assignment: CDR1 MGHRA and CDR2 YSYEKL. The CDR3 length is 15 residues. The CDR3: CASSHSRSSLETQYF. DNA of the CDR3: TGCGCCAGCAGCCATTCTAGAAGTAGCTTAGAGACCCAGTACTTC.

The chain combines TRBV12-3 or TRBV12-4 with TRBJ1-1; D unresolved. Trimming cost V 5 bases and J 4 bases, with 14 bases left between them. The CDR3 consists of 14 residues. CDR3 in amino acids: CASSKSSGFTEAFF. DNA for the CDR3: TGTGCCAGCAGTAAGAGCTCGGGATTCACTGAAGCTTTCTTT.

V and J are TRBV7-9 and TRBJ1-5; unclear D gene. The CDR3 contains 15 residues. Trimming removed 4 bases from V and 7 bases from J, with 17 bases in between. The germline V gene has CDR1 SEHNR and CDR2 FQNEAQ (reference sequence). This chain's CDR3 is CASSSRSERGQPQHF. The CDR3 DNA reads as TGTGCCAGCAGCTCCCGTTCTGAGCGGGGACAGCCCCAGCATTTT. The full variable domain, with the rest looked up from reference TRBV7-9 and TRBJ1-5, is DTGVSQNPRHKITKRGQNVTFRCDPISEHNRLYWYRQTLGQGPEFLTYFQNEAQLEKSRLLSDRFSAERPKGSFSTLEIQRTEQGDSAMYLCASSSRSERGQPQHFGDGTRLSIL.

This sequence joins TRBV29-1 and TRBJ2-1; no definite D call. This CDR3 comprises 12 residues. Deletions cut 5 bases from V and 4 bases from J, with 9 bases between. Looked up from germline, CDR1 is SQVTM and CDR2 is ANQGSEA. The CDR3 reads CSVWSDYNEQFF. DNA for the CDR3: TGCAGCGTTTGGTCTGATTACAATGAGCAGTTCTTC.

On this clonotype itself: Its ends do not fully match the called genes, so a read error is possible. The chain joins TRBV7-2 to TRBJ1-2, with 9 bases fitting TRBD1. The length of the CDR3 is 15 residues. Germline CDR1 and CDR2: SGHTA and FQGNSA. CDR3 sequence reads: CASSARTGALDGYTF. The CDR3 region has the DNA TGTGCTAGCAGCGCCCGGACAGGGGCCTTGGATGGCTACACCTTC.

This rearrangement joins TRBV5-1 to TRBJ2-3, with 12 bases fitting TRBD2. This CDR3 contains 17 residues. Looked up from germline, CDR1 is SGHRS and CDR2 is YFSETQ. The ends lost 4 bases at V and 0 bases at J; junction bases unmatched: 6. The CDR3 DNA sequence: TGCGCCAGCAGCGAGCTAGCGGGGGGGACTAGCACAGATACGCAGTATTTT. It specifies CASSELAGGTSTDTQYF.

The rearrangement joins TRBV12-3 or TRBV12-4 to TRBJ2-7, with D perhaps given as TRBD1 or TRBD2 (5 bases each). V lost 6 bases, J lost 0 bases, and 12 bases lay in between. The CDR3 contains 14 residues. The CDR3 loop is CASSRRDVSYEQYF. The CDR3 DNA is TGTGCCAGCAGCCGAAGGGACGTCTCCTACGAGCAGTACTTC.

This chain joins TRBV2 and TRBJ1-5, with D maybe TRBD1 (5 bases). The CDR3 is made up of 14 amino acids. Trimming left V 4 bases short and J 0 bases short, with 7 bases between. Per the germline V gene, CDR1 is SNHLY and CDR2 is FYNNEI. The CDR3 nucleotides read TGTGCCAGCAGTGGACAGTTTAGCAATCAGCCCCAGCATTTT. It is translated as CASSGQFSNQPQHF.

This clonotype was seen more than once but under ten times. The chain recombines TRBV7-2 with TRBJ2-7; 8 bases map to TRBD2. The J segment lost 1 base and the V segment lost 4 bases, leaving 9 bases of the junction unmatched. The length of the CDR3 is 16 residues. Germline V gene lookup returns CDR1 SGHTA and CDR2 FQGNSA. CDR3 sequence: CASSSWSQRGSYEQYF. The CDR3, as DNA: TGTGCCAGCAGCTCCTGGTCGCAGCGGGGGTCCTACGAGCAGTACTTC.

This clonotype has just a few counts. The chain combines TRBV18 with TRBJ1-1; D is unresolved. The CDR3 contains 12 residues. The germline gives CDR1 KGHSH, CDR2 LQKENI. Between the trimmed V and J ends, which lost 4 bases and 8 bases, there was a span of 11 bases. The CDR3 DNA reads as TGTGCCAGCTCACTTACCGGGATAGAAGCTTTCTTT. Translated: CASSLTGIEAFF.

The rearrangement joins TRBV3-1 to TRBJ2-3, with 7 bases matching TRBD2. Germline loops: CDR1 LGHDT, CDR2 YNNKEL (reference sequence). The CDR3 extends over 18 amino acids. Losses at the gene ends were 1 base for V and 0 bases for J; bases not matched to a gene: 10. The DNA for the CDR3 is TGTGCCAGCAGCCAAGGCCTCCCAGGCGGGGGTAGCACAGATACGCAGTATTTT. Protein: CASSQGLPGGGSTDTQYF.

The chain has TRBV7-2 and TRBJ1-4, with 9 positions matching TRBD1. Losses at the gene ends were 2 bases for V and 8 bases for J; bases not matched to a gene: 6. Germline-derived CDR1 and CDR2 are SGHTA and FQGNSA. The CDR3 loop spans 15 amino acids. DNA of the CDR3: TGTGCCAGCAGCTTAAACAGGGGGCTAGGGGAAAAACTGTTTTTT. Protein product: CASSLNRGLGEKLFF.

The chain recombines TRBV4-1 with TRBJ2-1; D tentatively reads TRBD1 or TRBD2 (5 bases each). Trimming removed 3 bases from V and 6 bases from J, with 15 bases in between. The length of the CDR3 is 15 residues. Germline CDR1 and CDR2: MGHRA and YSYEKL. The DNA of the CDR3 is TGCGCCAGCAGCCACCGGGACCAAGTCATCAATGAGCAGTTCTTC. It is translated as CASSHRDQVINEQFF.

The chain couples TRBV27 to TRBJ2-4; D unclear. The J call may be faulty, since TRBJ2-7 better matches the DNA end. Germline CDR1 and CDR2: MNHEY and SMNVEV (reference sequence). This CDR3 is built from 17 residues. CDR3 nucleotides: TGTGCCAGCAGTTTAGAAGTTCTACCGACGCTCTTTTACGAGCAGTACTTC. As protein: CASSLEVLPTLFYEQYF.

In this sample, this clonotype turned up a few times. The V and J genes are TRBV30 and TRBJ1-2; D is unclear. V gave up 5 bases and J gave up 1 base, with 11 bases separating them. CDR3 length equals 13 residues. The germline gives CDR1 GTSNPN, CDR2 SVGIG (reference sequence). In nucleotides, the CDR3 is TGTGCCTGGGCCAAAGGCGGTAACTATGGCTACACCTTC. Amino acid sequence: CAWAKGGNYGYTF.

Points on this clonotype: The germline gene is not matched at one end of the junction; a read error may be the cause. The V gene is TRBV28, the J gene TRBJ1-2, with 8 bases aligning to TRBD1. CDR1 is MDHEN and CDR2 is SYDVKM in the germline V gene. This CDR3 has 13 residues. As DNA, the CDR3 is TGTGCCAGCAGCAGGACAGGGCTCTATGGCCACACCTTC. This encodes CASSRTGLYGHTF.

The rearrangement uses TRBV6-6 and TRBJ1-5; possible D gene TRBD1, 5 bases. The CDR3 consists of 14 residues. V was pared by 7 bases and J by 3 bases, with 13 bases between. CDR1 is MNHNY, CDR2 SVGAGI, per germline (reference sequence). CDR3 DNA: TGTGCCAGCACCTCGGGGGGAAACAATCAGCCCCAGCATTTT. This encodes CASTSGGNNQPQHF.

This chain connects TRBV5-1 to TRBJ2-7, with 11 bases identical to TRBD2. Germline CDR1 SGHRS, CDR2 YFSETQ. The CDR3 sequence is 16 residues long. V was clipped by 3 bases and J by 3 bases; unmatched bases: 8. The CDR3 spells CASSSYPGLADYEQYF. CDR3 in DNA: TGCGCCAGCAGCTCCTACCCGGGACTAGCGGACTACGAGCAGTACTTC.